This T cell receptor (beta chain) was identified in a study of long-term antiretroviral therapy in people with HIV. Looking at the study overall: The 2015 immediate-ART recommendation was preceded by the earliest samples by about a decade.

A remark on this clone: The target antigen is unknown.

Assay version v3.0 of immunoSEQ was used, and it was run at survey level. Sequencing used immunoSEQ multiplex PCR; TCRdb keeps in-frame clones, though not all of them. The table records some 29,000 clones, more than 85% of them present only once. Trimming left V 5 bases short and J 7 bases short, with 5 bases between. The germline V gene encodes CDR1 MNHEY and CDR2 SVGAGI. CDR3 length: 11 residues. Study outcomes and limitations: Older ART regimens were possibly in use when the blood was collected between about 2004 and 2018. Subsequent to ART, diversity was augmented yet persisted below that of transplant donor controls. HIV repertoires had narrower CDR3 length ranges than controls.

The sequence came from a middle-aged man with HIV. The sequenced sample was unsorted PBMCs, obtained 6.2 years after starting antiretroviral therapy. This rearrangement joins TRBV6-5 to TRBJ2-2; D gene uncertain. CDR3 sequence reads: CASSGVGELFF. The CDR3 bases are TGTGCCAGCAGTGGGGTCGGGGAGCTGTTTTTT.